This T cell receptor (beta chain) derives from a study of shared clonotypes between healthy human individuals. Study-level results: Among donors, the sharing of clonotypes was expected to be influenced by sequencing depth. Clonotypes which were not shared had lower generation probabilities than clonotypes that all four donors shared.

Original analysis: Junction-only sequences without quality scores came from ImmunoSEQ, so filtering differed. Clones were read by immunoSEQ multiplex PCR, and TCRdb kept only the in-frame ones, dropping some. V, J and clone size are those of that table, while D and trimming were read from the DNA. The sample carries some 980,000 clones, about three quarters recorded once. Details on this clone: The antigen remains unidentified.

The source material was memory CD4+ T cells sorted from blood. Subset given: CD45RA-negative fraction. The TCR comes from a man aged 18-30 years in good health.

Here the CDR3 reads CASTLLGELFF. DNA of the CDR3: TGCGCCAGCACTCTCCTCGGGGAGCTGTTTTTT. This sequence joins TRBV10-2 and TRBJ2-2; unclear D gene. The V and J ends lost 7 bases and 7 bases respectively, with 7 bases between them. The CDR3 length is 11 residues. Germline V gene data show CDR1 as WSHSY and CDR2 as SAAADI.